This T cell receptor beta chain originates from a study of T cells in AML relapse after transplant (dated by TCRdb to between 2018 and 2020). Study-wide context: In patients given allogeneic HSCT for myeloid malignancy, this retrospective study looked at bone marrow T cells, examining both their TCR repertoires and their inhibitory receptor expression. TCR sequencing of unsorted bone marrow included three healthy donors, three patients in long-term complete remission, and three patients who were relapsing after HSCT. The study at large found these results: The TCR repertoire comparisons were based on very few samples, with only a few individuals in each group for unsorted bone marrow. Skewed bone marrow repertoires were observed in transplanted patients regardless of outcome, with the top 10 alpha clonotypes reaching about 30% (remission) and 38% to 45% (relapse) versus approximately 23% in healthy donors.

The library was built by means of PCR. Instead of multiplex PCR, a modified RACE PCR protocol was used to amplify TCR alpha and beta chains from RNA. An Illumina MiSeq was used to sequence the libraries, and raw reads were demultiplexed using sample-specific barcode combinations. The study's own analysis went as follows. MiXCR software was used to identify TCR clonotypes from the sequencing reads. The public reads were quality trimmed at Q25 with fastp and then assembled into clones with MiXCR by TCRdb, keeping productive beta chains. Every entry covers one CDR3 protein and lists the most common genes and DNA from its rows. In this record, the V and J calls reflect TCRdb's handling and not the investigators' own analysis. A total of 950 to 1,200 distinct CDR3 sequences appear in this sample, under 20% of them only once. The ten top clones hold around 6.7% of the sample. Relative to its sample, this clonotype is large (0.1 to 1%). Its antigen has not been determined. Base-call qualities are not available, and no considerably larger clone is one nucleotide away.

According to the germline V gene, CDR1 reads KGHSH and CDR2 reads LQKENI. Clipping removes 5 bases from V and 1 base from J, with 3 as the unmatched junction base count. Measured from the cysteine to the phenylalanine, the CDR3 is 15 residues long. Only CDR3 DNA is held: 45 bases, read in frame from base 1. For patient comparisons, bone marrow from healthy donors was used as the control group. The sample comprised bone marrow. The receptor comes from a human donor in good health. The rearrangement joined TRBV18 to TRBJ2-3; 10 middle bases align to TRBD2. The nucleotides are TGTGCCAGCTCATCCGGGACTAGCGGCACAGATACGCAGTATTTT. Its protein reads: CASSSGTSGTDTQYF. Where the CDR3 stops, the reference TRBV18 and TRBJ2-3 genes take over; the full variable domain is NAGVMQNPRHLVRRRGQEARLRCSPMKGHSHVYWYRQLPEEGLKFMVYLQKENIIDESGMPKERFSAEFPKEGPSILRIQQVVRGDSAAYFCASSSGTSGTDTQYFGPGTRLTVL.